This T cell receptor beta chain was sequenced in a study of T cell responses to AZD1222 COVID-19 vaccine (dated by TCRdb to the early 2020s). As for the study more broadly: Because spike-specific TCR depth and breadth did not differ between the two schedules, AZD1222 recipients who got a second dose at roughly 4 weeks were pooled with those who got a second dose at roughly 12 weeks. Trial participants were enrolled by age into 18-55, 56-69 and 70-plus year subgroups, with roughly 150, 30 and 60 TCR-sequenced participants respectively. TCR sequencing covered 233 trial participants: some 210 given two doses of AZD1222 and some 25 given two doses of MenACWY control vaccine. What the study reported, not specific to this receptor: Most participants were white British and females outnumbered males, and the authors suggested that clonal diversity may have been underestimated. Reportedly, almost half of the unique spike-specific TCRs recognized epitopes lying outside the regions that are mutated in the B.1.351 and B.1.1.7 variants. Conclusions about previously exposed vaccinees are limited, since just six AZD1222 recipients were seropositive for SARS-CoV-2 at baseline. Vaccine-associated CD4 TCRs spanned the whole spike protein, with dominant responses in regions 160-218 and 743-854. After two AZD1222 doses, spike-specific TCR breadth and depth were significantly higher than at day 0 and than in MenACWY recipients. No day 14 peak-response samples were available, so repertoires were characterized only after the peak T cell response. In the small 56-69-year group, the increase in depth fell short of significance, most likely because of low power.

The CDR3 regions of human TCRbeta chains were subjected to immunosequencing. Regarding the original processing steps: Repertoire TCRs were matched against a reference library of SARS-CoV-2-specific TCRs generated with the MIRA antigen-specificity platform. Breadth was defined as the fraction of unique TCRs that were SARS-CoV-2-associated, and depth was defined as the fraction of total T cells that were SARS-CoV-2-associated. Using the MIRA data, each spike-specific TCR was mapped to the spike region that the TCR reacts to and placed in a CD4 or CD8 class. Log10-transformed breadth and depth values were compared by one-way ANOVA with Sidak's multiple comparisons tests. TCRdb obtained this table from immuneACCESS and retained in-frame rearrangements with V and J assigned. These tables miss some clones; where compared with another copy, unresolved V genes account for less than half of the shortfall, and the remainder is unexplained. The DNA gave D and trimming, while V, J and clone size come from that table. This sample comprises 150,000 to 200,000 clones, roughly 89% of them detected only once. The top ten hold approximately 1.6% of the sample.

On this clone: Its antigen remains undetermined. Per-nucleotide qualities are absent, and no much larger clonotype sits a single base away.

The time point label, read with the paper, signifies: baseline before first vaccination. Samples from vaccinated people were obtained from the UK trials COV001 and COV002, which included a single-blind randomized controlled phase 2/3 trial of AZD1222 (ChAdOx1 nCoV-19) in healthy adults. For TCRbeta chain sequencing, PBMC samples from trial participants were taken at day 0 and at day 28 after the second dose. The V end gives up 1 base and the J end 4 bases, leaving 15 bases in the junction not matched to a gene. According to the germline V gene, CDR1 reads MGHRA and CDR2 reads YSYEKL. The CDR3 runs 20 residues from the cysteine to the phenylalanine. The retained sequence is limited to the CDR3, 60 bases, with the frame set at the first base.

This TCR derives from an adult in good health. Source: peripheral blood, taken on day 0 of AZD1222 vaccination. The chain uses TRBV4-1 and TRBJ2-1; 11 middle bases align to TRBD2. The CDR3 region: CASSQGGLAETWVFYNEQFF. The DNA reads as follows: TGCGCCAGCAGCCAAGGGGGACTAGCGGAGACTTGGGTGTTTTACAATGAGCAGTTCTTC.